This TCR beta chain stems from a study of blood T cells in healthy people across ages (dated by TCRdb to about 2015). Context from the whole study: Template switching captured roughly one uniquely barcoded TCR beta cDNA molecule per two T cells in model experiments. Using deep sequencing normalized with unique cDNA molecular identifiers, the study measured how TCR beta repertoire diversity changes with age. Four age groups were formed from the donors: young (average approximately 15 years), middle-aged (just under 40), aged (under 70) and long-lived (approximately 80). To avoid experimental bias, donors of different ages were randomly spread across the sequencing lanes. The study analyzed two additional independent replicas of 1 million unique cDNA reads from the same blood draw for two donors, one aged 18 to 29 and one aged 80 or older.

The study at large found these results: The percentage of naive T cells measured by flow cytometry correlated strongly with observed TCR beta diversity. The CMV infection status of donors was not known, potentially confounding age-related changes in expanded clonotypes. Observed TCR beta diversity per million T cells fell roughly linearly with age, and a significant reduction was already apparent by age roughly 40. The long-lived group showed more naive CD4+ T cells, fewer expanded clones and increased TCR diversity than the aged group, suggesting age selection. Estimates of total diversity from one million sequenced T cells were regarded as lower bounds and underestimates. Conclusive comparison of naive and antigen-experienced compartments was prevented by the profiling of bulk unsorted PBMCs.

The library relied on 5' RACE. TCRdb lists the instrument as Illumina HiSeq 2500. A second PCR of 7 to 11 cycles was run with a J-beta primer mix and a sample-barcoded 5' primer. A unique molecular identifier was introduced onto each TCR beta cDNA molecule by a template-switch 5' adaptor carrying 12 random nucleotides. At least 2.5 million CDR3-containing paired-end reads were obtained from each sample. The Mint cDNA synthesis kit, primed by a TRBC-specific oligonucleotide, was used to synthesize first-strand cDNA from all RNA. All cDNA was treated with uracil-DNA glycosylase and then went through a first 18-cycle PCR with the universal primers M1SS and BC2_uni_R. The study's processing was this. Each sample was normalized by randomly selecting 1 million high-quality reads, each carrying a distinct molecular identifier. Instead of being binned into consensus sequences, reads with shared molecular identifiers were discarded. CDR3 identification, clonotype clustering and error correction used MiTCR with a Q25 quality threshold and the strictest error-elimination algorithm. A nonparametric unseen species model with Euler transformation was used to estimate lower-bound total TCR beta diversity. TCRdb passed the public sequencing reads through fastp at Q25 and MiXCR, retaining productive beta sequences. Identical CDR3 proteins give one entry, which carries the most common genes and DNA. In this record, the V and J calls reflect TCRdb's handling and not the investigators' own analysis. The sample includes over 1,300,000 distinct CDR3 sequences, with roughly 59% observed a single time. The top ten hold about 6.3% of the sample.

Systemically healthy Caucasian individuals from Russia, approximately 39 in total and aged 6 to 90 years, were included as donors. Each donor gave about 11 milliliters of peripheral blood, drawn into EDTA-treated Vacutainer tubes. PBMCs were isolated by Ficoll-Paque density-gradient centrifugation, with at least 6 million obtained per sample. Trizol reagent was used to extract total RNA from the PBMCs, yielding at least 5.5 micrograms per sample. For every donor, flow cytometry on a PBMC aliquot measured the percentage of naive CD45RAhigh/CD27high T cells. Comment on this clonotype: Its antigen remains undetermined. One base away there is no much larger clone; base qualities are not given.

Relative to germline, V is 4 bases shorter and J is 4 bases shorter, with 15 bases between their ends. Its CDR3 holds 14 amino acids, cysteine through phenylalanine. Solely the CDR3 DNA is kept, with 42 bases framed from the first base. From a lookup of the germline V gene, CDR1 and CDR2 are SQVTM and ANQGSEA. This sequence uses TRBV29-1 and TRBJ2-3, with no reliable assignment of the D segment. This TCR was recovered from a young man in good health. The sequenced material came from blood. The DNA sequence is as follows: TGCAGCGTTGTAATCTCCCGGGTGTCAGATACGCAGTATTTT. The translation is CSVVISRVSDTQYF.